This is a list of T cell receptor beta chains from one sample in a study of T cell repertoires in cytomegalovirus infection. TCRdb itself ran the reads through MiXCR, one entry per CDR3 protein. The sample consists of some 220,000 distinct CDR3 sequences, 38% of them appearing once. These receptors are not linked to any known antigen. Here the sequenced sample was CD8+ T cells from cultured PBMCs, taken from culture after CMV antigen stimulation. The source is a human donor in good health (CMV status not recorded). Some clones in this sample may be carry-over from other donors' samples. CDR3s include the opening cysteine and the closing phenylalanine or tryptophan. The D gene is left open where the match is weak. A row's size may be missing; if present it is once, few, many or a size class.

j_gene | abundance | d_gene | v_gene | CDR3nt | CDR3aa
TRBJ1-4 | NA | NA | TRBV23-1 | TGCGCCAGCAGTCACACCGACACGGGTTTCGGTGAAAAACTGTTTTTT | CASSHTDTGFGEKLFF
TRBJ2-7 | few | TRBD1 | TRBV7-6 | TGTGCCAGTTCGGACAGGATTTTCAACGAGCAGTACTTC | CASSDRIFNEQYF
TRBJ2-7 | NA | TRBD2 | TRBV7-2 | TGTGCCAGCAGCCTCCGAGCTAGCGGGAGGGGTTACGAGCAGTACTTC | CASSLRASGRGYEQYF
TRBJ1-1 | many | NA | TRBV12-5 | TGTGCTAGTGGCCAAGGGACTCTAGCTTTCTTT | CASGQGTLAFF
TRBJ1-5 | NA | NA | TRBV7-8 | TGTGCCAGCAGCTTAAAAGTGTCTGGTCAGCCCCAGCATTTT | CASSLKVSGQPQHF
TRBJ2-2 | NA | TRBD2 | TRBV5-4 | TGTGCCAGCAGTTACCCGGGACTAGCGCCCGCCGGGGAGCTGTTTTTT | CASSYPGLAPAGELFF
TRBJ2-1 | many | NA | TRBV4-1 | TGCGCCAGCAGCCAATTGGGGGTCTACAATGAGCAGTTCTTC | CASSQLGVYNEQFF
TRBJ2-5 | many | TRBD2 | TRBV12-3/TRBV12-4 | TGTGCCAGCAGTAGCGGGGGCCAAGAGACCCAGTACTTC | CASSSGGQETQYF
TRBJ1-5 | NA | NA | TRBV6-5 | TGTGCCAGCAGCCCCTCGGAGGGGGAAAATCAGCCCCAGCATTTT | CASSPSEGENQPQHF
TRBJ1-2 | few | NA | TRBV12-3/TRBV12-4 | TGTGCCAGCAGTCAAGTGGGGGGCCGGTATGGCTACACCTTC | CASSQVGGRYGYTF
TRBJ2-3 | NA | TRBD2 | TRBV7-8 | TGTGCCAGCAGCTTAGGCGACCTATTGGCGGGGGGGTCAGATACGCAGTATTTT | CASSLGDLLAGGSDTQYF
TRBJ2-1 | NA | NA | TRBV4-2 | TGTGCCAGCAGCGTGAGGGGAGGACGGGCCTACAATGAGCAGTTCTTC | CASSVRGGRAYNEQFF
TRBJ1-2 | NA | NA | TRBV6-2/TRBV6-3 | TGTGCCAGCAGTTACTTACATAACTATGTCTACACCTTC | CASSYLHNYVYTF
TRBJ1-2 | NA | NA | TRBV30 | TGTGCCTGGAGTGAAGACTGGGGCTCAGGCTACACCTTC | CAWSEDWGSGYTF
TRBJ2-5 | NA | TRBD1 | TRBV4-1 | TGCGCCAGCAGCCAGGCAGGGGGCCCCCCCCAAGAGACCCAGTACTTC | CASSQAGGPPQETQYF
TRBJ2-3 | NA | NA | TRBV5-4 | TGTGCCAGCAGCTTGGGGGCTCCAAGGCACACAGATACGCAGTATTTT | CASSLGAPRHTDTQYF
TRBJ2-1 | NA | TRBD1 | TRBV12-3/TRBV12-4 | TGTGCCAGCACCCGACAGGGGGTAATAAATGAGCAGTTCTTC | CASTRQGVINEQFF
TRBJ1-1 | NA | NA | TRBV7-2 | TGTGCCAGCAGCCAGCGGAGGGCTCGCACTGAAGCTTTCTTT | CASSQRRARTEAFF
TRBJ2-2 | NA | NA | TRBV12-3/TRBV12-4 | TGTGCCAGCAGTTTAGGTCTGGGGGGCGGGGAGCTGTTTTTT | CASSLGLGGGELFF
TRBJ1-1 | NA | NA | TRBV5-1 | TGCGCCAGCAGCCAAGGAGACGGGAACACTGAAGCTTTCTTT | CASSQGDGNTEAFF
TRBJ2-7 | few | NA | TRBV20-1 | TGCAGTGCTAGGGTGTGGTACGAGCAGTACTTC | CSARVWYEQYF
TRBJ2-1 | few | NA | TRBV6-1 | TGTGCCAGCAGCCCTACCGTAGGAGGCAATGAGCAGTTCTTC | CASSPTVGGNEQFF
TRBJ2-1 | NA | NA | TRBV5-1 | TGCGCCAGCAGCTTGGGTCCGGGGATGACGCAAACATCACACAATGAGCAGTTCTTC | CASSLGPGMTQTSHNEQFF
TRBJ2-7 | few | NA | TRBV4-1 | TGCGCCAGCAGCCTCGCCGGGACAAAATACGAGCAGTACTTC | CASSLAGTKYEQYF
TRBJ2-3 | NA | NA | TRBV7-9 | TGTGCCAGCAGCCACGTAGCGGCTAGCACAGATACGCAGTATTTT | CASSHVAASTDTQYF
TRBJ1-1 | NA | NA | TRBV7-3 | TGTGCCAGCAGCTTAAACGGGGGCGTGAACACTGAAGCTTTCTTT | CASSLNGGVNTEAFF
TRBJ1-5 | many | TRBD1 | TRBV7-2 | TGTGCCAGCAGCGTGTGGGGACAGAGTAATCAGCCCCAGCATTTT | CASSVWGQSNQPQHF
TRBJ1-3 | NA | NA | TRBV20-1 | TGCAGTGCTAGGCTCTCCGGGTTTTCGGGGGGAAACACCATATATTTT | CSARLSGFSGGNTIYF
TRBJ2-2 | few | TRBD2 | TRBV27 | TGTGCCAGCAGGCCTAGCGGCACCGGGGAGCTGTTTTTT | CASRPSGTGELFF
TRBJ2-4 | few | NA | TRBV7-4 | TGTGCCAGCAGCTTAGAAGGGCGGAAGTACTTC | CASSLEGRKYF
TRBJ1-4 | once | NA | TRBV27 | TGTGCCAGCAAAGGAGCGGGAAGCGAAAAACTGTTTTTT | CASKGAGSEKLFF
TRBJ2-1 | many | NA | TRBV9 | TGTGCCAGCAGCGTAGTGGGGGGATCCTACAATGAGCAGTTCTTC | CASSVVGGSYNEQFF
TRBJ2-2 | few | TRBD2 | TRBV4-1 | TGCGCCAGCAGCCAAACTAGCGGGAGGGCCAGGACCGGGGAGCTGTTTTTT | CASSQTSGRARTGELFF
TRBJ2-5 | NA | TRBD2 | TRBV11-1 | TGTGCCAGCAGCCCACGGACTAGCTGGGAGACCCAGTACTTC | CASSPRTSWETQYF
TRBJ2-1 | few | NA | TRBV28 | TGTGCCAGCAGTTCTACCAGGGGCTTAATCTACAATGAGCAGTTCTTC | CASSSTRGLIYNEQFF
TRBJ1-2 | NA | TRBD1 | TRBV20-1 | TGCAGTGCTAGAGACGGACAGGACCCTAACTATGGCTACACCTTC | CSARDGQDPNYGYTF
TRBJ2-1 | many | NA | TRBV6-1 | TGTGCCACTTGGGGTAGGTCCTACAATGAGCAGTTCTTC | CATWGRSYNEQFF
TRBJ2-1 | NA | TRBD1 | TRBV7-9 | TGTGCCAGCAGCTCCCCCGGGACAGGGTCCAATGAGCAGTTCTTC | CASSSPGTGSNEQFF
TRBJ1-1 | many | NA | TRBV7-8 | TGTGCCGGTAGGGGGGCGTCAGGGACTGAAGCTTTCTTT | CAGRGASGTEAFF
TRBJ2-7 | few | TRBD1 | TRBV12-3/TRBV12-4 | TGTGCCAGCAGGAAAAGGACAGGGACATCCTACGAGCAGTACTTC | CASRKRTGTSYEQYF
TRBJ2-1 | few | NA | TRBV7-9 | TGTGCCAGCAGCTTAGCCTCCCTAGGGGGGGCCGAGTACAATGAGCAGTTCTTC | CASSLASLGGAEYNEQFF
TRBJ2-7 | NA | NA | TRBV6-5 | TGTGCCAGCTCCTCTGGGGCGCCTTACGAGCAGTACTTC | CASSSGAPYEQYF
TRBJ1-1 | NA | NA | TRBV6-5 | TGTGCCAGCAGTTACTCCGGTATCAACACTGAAGCTTTCTTT | CASSYSGINTEAFF
TRBJ2-2 | NA | NA | TRBV4-2 | TGTGCCAGCAGCCAAGATCACTACAACACCGGGGAGCTGTTTTTT | CASSQDHYNTGELFF
TRBJ2-1 | NA | NA | TRBV19 | TGTGCCAGTCGAGCCGGGGGAGACTACAATGAGCAGTTCTTC | CASRAGGDYNEQFF
TRBJ2-7 | many | TRBD2 | TRBV7-3 | TGTGCCAGCAGCCCCGCCGGGACTAGCGGGAGCCTCTACGAGCAGTACTTC | CASSPAGTSGSLYEQYF
TRBJ2-5 | NA | TRBD1 | TRBV6-6 | TGTGCCACCGAAACCGGGACAGGGTGGAAAGAGACCCAGTACTTC | CATETGTGWKETQYF
TRBJ2-5 | few | NA | TRBV2 | TGTGCCAGCAGTGATGTCGGGGCCAAGATGTACCAAGAGACCCAGTACTTC | CASSDVGAKMYQETQYF
TRBJ2-7 | few | TRBD1 | TRBV6-5 | TGTGCCAGCAGCCCTCGACAGGGCGAGCCCTACGAGCAGTACTTC | CASSPRQGEPYEQYF
TRBJ2-5 | NA | TRBD1 | TRBV11-2 | TGTGCCAGCAGCCATCGACAGGGCCCCCAAGAGACCCAGTACTTC | CASSHRQGPQETQYF
TRBJ2-7 | NA | TRBD2 | TRBV7-6 | TGTGCCAGCAGCCCGGGACTAGCGGGAGTCGCCGAGCAGTACTTC | CASSPGLAGVAEQYF